This entry lists 2 T cell receptor beta chains sequenced from one sample in a study of early T cells in non-severe SARS-CoV-2 infection. From the 5' RACE reads, TCRdb called clonotypes with MiXCR, one entry per CDR3 protein. Found here are roughly 88,000 distinct CDR3 sequences, around 15% of them singletons; the top ten hold 6.1%. Sequencing used whole blood. These receptors came from an adult who was a healthcare worker with PCR-confirmed SARS-CoV-2 infection or an uninfected control (not recorded which).

This clonotype has a count of ten or more. The chain uses TRBV20-1 and TRBJ2-7, with 9 bases that match TRBD1. This CDR3 spans 12 amino acids. The germline V gene encodes CDR1 DFQATT and CDR2 SNEGSKA (reference sequence). CDR3 protein: CRSGTGSYEQYF. The CDR3 DNA sequence: TGCAGGTCCGGGACAGGGTCCTACGAGCAGTACTTC.

This clonotype was seen many times. The chain has TRBV7-6 and TRBJ2-5; D may correspond to TRBD1 or TRBD2 (5 bases each). The CDR3 extends over 16 amino acids. Trimming left V 0 bases short and J 1 base short, with 12 bases between. Germline V gene data show CDR1 as SGHVS and CDR2 as FNYEAQ. The DNA of the CDR3 is TGTGCCAGCAGCTTAGCTTGGGGACCCTTCCAAGAGACCCAGTACTTC. Its protein product is CASSLAWGPFQETQYF.